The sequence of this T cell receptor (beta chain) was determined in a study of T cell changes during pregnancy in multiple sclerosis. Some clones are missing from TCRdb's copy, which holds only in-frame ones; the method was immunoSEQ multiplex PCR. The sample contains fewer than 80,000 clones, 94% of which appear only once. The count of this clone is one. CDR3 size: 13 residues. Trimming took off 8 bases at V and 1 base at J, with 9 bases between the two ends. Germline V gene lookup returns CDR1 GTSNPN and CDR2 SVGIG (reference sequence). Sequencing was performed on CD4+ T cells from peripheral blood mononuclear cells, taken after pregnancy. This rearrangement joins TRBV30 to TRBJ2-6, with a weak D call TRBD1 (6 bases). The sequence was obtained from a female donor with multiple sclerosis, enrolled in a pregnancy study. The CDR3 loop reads CARTGSGANVLTF. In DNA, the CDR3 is TGTGCCCGTACAGGGTCTGGGGCCAACGTCCTGACTTTC. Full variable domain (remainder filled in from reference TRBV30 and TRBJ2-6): SQTIHQWPATLVQPVGSPLSLECTVEGTSNPNLYWYRQAAGRGLQLLFYSVGIGQISSEVPQNLSASRPQDRQFILSSKKLLLSDSGFYLCARTGSGANVLTFGAGSRLTVL.